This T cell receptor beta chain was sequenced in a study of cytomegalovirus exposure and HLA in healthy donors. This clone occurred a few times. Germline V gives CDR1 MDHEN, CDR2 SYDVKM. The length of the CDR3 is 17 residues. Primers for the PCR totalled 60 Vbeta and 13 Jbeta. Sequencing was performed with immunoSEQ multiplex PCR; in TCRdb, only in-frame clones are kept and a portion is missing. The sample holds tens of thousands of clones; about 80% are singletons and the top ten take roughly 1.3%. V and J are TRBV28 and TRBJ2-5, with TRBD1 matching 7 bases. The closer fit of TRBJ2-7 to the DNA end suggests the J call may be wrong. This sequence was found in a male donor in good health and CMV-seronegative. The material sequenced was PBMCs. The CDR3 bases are TGTGCCAGCAGTTTATTAGAGTGGGACAGTAGTTTCTACGAGCAGTACTTC. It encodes CASSLLEWDSSFYEQYF.